The clone carrying this TCR beta chain was found many times. Antigen unknown. Patients between 18 and 65 years old had hyperthyroidism, newly diagnosed and lasting under 2 months. Exclusion of patients followed from uncontrolled infection, other autoimmune disease, pregnancy or lactation. The authors took PBMCs from 10 ml fresh peripheral blood. What was amplified from RNA transcripts were TCR beta CDR3 regions. With the HTBI primer set, the TCR CDR3 went through a first round of RT-PCR. TCRdb used MiXCR to reprocess the multiplex PCR reads, holding one entry per CDR3 protein. The sample shows around 350,000 distinct CDR3 sequences, 15% to 17% of them seen only once. The data originate from a study of T cells in Graves' hyperthyroidism and ophthalmopathy. Study outcomes and limitations: Ophthalmopathy was separated from stable hyperthyroidism by a 13 V-J model.

Sequenced sample: blood. The clonotype originates from a woman younger than 35 with Graves' hyperthyroidism that later progressed to Graves' ophthalmopathy.

CDR3 amino acids: CASSLILYGYTF. The CDR3 bases are TGTGCCAGCAGCTTAATCCTCTATGGCTACACCTTC. J is TRBJ1-2 and V is TRBV7-2; no firm D call. The germline gives CDR1 SGHTA, CDR2 FQGNSA. This CDR3 has 12 residues. V lost 2 bases, J lost 4 bases, and 5 bases lay in between. The variable domain in full, with the rest retrieved from reference TRBV7-2 and TRBJ1-2, is GAGVSQSPSNKVTEKGKDVELRCDPISGHTALYWYRQSLGQGLEFLIYFQGNSAPDKSGLPSDRFSAERTGGSVSTLTIQRTQQEDSAVYLCASSLILYGYTFGSGTRLTVV.